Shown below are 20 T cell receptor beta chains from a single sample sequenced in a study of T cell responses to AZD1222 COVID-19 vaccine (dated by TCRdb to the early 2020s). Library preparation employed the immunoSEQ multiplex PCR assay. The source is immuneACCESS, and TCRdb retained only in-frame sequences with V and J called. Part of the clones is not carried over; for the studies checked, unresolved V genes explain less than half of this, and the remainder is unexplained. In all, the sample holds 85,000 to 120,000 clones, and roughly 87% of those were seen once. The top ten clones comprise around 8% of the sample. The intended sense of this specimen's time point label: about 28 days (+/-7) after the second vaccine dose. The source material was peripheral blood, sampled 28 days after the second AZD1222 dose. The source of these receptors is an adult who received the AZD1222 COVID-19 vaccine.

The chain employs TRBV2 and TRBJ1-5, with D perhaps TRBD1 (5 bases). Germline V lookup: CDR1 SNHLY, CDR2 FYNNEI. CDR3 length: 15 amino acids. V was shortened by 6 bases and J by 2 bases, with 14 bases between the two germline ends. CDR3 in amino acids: CASRPGQSGNQPQHF. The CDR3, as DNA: TGTGCCAGCAGGCCCGGACAAAGTGGCAATCAGCCCCAGCATTTT.

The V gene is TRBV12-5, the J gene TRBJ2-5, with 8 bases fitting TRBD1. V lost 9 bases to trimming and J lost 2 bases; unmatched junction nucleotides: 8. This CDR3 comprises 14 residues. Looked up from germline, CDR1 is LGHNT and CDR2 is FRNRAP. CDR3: CASGGRTGQETQYF. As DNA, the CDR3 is TGTGCTAGCGGGGGTAGGACAGGGCAAGAGACCCAGTACTTC.

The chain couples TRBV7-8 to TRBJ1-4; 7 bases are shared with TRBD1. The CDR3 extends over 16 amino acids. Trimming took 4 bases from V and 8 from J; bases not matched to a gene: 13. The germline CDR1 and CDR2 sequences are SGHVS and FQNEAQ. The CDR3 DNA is TGTGCCAGCAGCTCGACCGCTAGACAGGGACTGGAAAAACTGTTTTTT. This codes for CASSSTARQGLEKLFF.

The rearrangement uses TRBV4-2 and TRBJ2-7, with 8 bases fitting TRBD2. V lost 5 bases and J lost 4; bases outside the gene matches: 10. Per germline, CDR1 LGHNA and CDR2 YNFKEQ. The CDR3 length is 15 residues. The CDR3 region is CASSARLANRYEQYF. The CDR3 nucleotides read TGTGCCAGCAGCGCCCGACTAGCGAATCGTTACGAGCAGTACTTC.

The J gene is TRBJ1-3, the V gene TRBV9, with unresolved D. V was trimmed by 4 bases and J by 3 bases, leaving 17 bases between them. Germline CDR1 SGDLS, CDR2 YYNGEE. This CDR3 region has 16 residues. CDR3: CASSPVGLQHGNTIYF. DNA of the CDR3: TGTGCCAGCAGCCCAGTAGGTTTACAGCATGGAAACACCATATATTTT. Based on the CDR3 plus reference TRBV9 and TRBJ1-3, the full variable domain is DSGVTQTPKHLITATGQRVTLRCSPRSGDLSVYWYQQSLDQGLQFLIQYYNGEERAKGNILERFSAQQFPDLHSELNLSSLELGDSALYFCASSPVGLQHGNTIYFGEGSWLTVV.

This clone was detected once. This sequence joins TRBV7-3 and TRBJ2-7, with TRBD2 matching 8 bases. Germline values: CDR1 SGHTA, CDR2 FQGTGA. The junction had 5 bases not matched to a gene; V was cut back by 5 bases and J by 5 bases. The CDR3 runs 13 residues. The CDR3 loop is CASSQGLENEQYF. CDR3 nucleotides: TGTGCCAGCAGCCAGGGACTAGAGAACGAGCAGTACTTC.

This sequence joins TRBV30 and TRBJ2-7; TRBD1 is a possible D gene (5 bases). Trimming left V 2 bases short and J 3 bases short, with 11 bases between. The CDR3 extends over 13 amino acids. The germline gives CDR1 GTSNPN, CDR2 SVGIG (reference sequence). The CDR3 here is CAWSLRQGYEQYF. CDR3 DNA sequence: TGTGCCTGGAGTTTGAGGCAGGGCTACGAGCAGTACTTC.

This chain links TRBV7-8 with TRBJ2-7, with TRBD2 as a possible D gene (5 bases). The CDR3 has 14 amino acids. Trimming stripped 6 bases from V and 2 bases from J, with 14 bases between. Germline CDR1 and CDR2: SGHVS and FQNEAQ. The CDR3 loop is CASRPRSRAYEQYF. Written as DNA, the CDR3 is TGTGCCAGCAGGCCCCGGTCGAGGGCCTACGAGCAGTACTTC.

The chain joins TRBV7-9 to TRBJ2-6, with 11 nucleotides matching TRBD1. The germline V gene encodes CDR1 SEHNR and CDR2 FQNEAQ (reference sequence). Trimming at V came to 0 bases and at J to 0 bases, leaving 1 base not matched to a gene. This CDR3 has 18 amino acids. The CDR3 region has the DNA TGTGCCAGCAGCTTAGCCGGGACAGGGGGCTCTGGGGCCAACGTCCTGACTTTC. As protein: CASSLAGTGGSGANVLTF. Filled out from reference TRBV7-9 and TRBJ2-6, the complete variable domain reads DTGVSQNPRHKITKRGQNVTFRCDPISEHNRLYWYRQTLGQGPEFLTYFQNEAQLEKSRLLSDRFSAERPKGSFSTLEIQRTEQGDSAMYLCASSLAGTGGSGANVLTFGAGSRLTVL.

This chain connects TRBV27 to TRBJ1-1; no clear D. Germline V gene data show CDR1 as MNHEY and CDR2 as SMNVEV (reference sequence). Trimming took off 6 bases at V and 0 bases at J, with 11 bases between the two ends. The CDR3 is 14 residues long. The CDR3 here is CASRGRRMNTEAFF. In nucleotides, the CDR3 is TGTGCCAGCAGGGGCAGACGGATGAACACTGAAGCTTTCTTT.

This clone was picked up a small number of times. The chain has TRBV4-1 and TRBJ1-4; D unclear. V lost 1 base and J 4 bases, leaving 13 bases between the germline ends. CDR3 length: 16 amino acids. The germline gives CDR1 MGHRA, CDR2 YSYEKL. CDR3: CASSQVRAVINEKLFF. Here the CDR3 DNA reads TGCGCCAGCAGCCAAGTTAGGGCAGTAATTAATGAAAAACTGTTTTTT.

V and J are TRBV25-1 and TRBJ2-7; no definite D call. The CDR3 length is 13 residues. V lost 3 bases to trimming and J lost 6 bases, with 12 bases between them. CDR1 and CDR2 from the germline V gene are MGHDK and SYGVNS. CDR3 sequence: CASSDPSSGEQYF. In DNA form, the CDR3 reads TGTGCCAGCAGTGACCCATCTTCAGGCGAGCAGTACTTC.

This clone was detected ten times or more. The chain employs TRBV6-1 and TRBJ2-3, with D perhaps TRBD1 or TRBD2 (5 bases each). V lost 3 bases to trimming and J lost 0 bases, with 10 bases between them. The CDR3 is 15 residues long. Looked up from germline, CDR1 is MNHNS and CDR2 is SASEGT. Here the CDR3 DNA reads TGTGCCAGCAGTGAGGAGGCAGGGAGCACAGATACGCAGTATTTT. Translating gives CASSEEAGSTDTQYF.

CDR3 region: CASSPGQGGGETQYF. In DNA, the CDR3 is TGTGCCAGCTCACCGGGACAGGGCGGCGGGGAGACCCAGTACTTC. The chain recombines TRBV18 with TRBJ2-5, with 9 bases fitting TRBD1. CDR1 is KGHSH and CDR2 is LQKENI in the germline V gene. J gave up 5 bases and V 3 bases, and 7 bases lay outside the gene matches. This CDR3 comprises 15 residues.

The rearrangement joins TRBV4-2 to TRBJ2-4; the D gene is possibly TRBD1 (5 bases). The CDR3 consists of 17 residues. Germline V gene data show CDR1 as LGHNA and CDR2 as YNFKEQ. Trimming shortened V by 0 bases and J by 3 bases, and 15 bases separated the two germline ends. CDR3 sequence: CASSQELTVGFKNIQYF. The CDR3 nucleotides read TGTGCCAGCAGCCAAGAATTGACAGTGGGTTTCAAAAACATTCAGTACTTC.

In nucleotides, the CDR3 is TGTGCCAGCAGTGAAGGGGGAACCGGGGAGCTGTTTTTT. Amino acid sequence: CASSEGGTGELFF. The V gene is TRBV2, the J gene TRBJ2-2; no reliable D call. CDR1 and CDR2 (germline): SNHLY, FYNNEI. V lost 1 base and J lost 5, with 5 bases in between. The CDR3 totals 13 residues.

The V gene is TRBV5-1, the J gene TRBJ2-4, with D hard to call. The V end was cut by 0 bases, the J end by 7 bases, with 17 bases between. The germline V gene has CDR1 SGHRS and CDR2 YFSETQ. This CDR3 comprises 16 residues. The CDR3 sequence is CASSLGVSSRDNIQYF. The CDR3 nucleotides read TGCGCCAGCAGCTTGGGGGTATCATCGCGAGACAACATTCAGTACTTC.

For the CDR3, the DNA is TGTGCCAGCAGCTTAAGACAGGGGGCAGGGAATGAGCAGTTCTTC. Translating gives CASSLRQGAGNEQFF. This chain joins TRBV11-3 and TRBJ2-1; TRBD1 aligns across 10 bases. The CDR3 is made up of 15 amino acids. J gave up 7 bases and V 2 bases, and 5 bases lay outside the gene matches. In germline, CDR1 is SGHNT, CDR2 YENEEA.

The CDR3, as DNA: TGTGCCAGCAGCCCACGAACGGGGAACTACGAGCAGTACTTC. Residues: CASSPRTGNYEQYF. The chain links TRBV7-9 to TRBJ2-7; D is possibly TRBD2 (5 bases). The V and J ends lost 5 bases and 3 bases respectively, with 14 bases between them. This CDR3 is built from 14 residues. Germline CDR1 and CDR2: SEHNR and FQNEAQ (reference sequence).

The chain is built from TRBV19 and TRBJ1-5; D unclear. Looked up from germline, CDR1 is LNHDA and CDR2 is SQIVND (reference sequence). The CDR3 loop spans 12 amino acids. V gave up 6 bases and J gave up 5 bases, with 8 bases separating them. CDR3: CASRPQHQPQHF. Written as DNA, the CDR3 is TGTGCCAGTAGGCCGCAACATCAGCCCCAGCATTTT.